This T cell receptor beta chain was sequenced for a study of blood T cells in healthy people across ages. The germline V gene encodes CDR1 DFQATT and CDR2 SNEGSKA (reference sequence). Trimming cost V 1 base and J 4 bases; bases outside gene matches: 5. CDR3 size: 15 residues. Each sample provided at least 6 micrograms of extracted total RNA. A second PCR, run for roughly 7 to 11 cycles, used a sample-barcoded 5' primer plus a J-beta primer mix. Each cDNA molecule received a tag from a template-switch adaptor that had 12 random nucleotides. Samples each returned at least 3 million CDR3-containing paired-end reads. A single record per CDR3 protein comes from TCRdb applying MiXCR to the 5' RACE reads. The sample shows 800,000 to 950,000 distinct CDR3 sequences, about 44% of them seen only once.

V is TRBV20-1 and J is TRBJ2-2; TRBD2 aligns across 8 bases. This TCR came from a man under 40 in good health. Sequencing input: blood. The CDR3 reads CSARASGGTTGELFF. DNA for the CDR3: TGCAGTGCTAGAGCCAGCGGGGGCACCACCGGGGAGCTGTTTTTT.